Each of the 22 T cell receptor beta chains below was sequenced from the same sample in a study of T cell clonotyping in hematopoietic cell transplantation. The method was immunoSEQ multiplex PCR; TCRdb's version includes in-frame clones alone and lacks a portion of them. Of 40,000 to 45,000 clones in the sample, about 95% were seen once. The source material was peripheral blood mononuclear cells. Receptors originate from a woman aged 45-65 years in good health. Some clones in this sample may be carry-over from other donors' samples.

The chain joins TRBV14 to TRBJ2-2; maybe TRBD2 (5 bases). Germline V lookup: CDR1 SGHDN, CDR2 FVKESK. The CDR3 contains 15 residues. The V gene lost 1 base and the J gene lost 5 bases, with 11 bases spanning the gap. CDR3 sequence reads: CASSQGRKETGELFF. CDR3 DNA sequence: TGTGCCAGCAGCCAAGGGAGGAAAGAAACCGGGGAGCTGTTTTTT.

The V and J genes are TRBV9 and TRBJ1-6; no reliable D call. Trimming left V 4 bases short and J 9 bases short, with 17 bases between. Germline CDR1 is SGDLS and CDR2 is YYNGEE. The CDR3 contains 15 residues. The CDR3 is CASSPAGEVGSPLHF. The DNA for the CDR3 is TGTGCCAGCAGCCCAGCTGGGGAAGTGGGTTCACCCCTCCACTTT.

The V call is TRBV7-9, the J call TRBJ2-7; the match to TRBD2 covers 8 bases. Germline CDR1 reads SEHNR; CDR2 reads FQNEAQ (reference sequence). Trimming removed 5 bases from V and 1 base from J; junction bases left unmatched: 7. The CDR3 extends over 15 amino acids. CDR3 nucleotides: TGTGCCAGCAGCATCTCGGGGGGGCGATCCTACGAGCAGTACTTC. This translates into CASSISGGRSYEQYF.

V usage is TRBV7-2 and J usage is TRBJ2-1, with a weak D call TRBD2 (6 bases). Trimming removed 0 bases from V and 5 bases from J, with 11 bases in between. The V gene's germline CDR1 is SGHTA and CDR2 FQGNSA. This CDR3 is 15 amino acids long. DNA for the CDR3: TGTGCCAGCAGCTTAGCGATCCTAGCGAACAATGAGCAGTTCTTC. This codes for CASSLAILANNEQFF.

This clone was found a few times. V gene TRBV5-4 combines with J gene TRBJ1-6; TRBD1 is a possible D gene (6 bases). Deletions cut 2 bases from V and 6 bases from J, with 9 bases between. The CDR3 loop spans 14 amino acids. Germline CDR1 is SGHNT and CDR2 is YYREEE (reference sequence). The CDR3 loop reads CASSLRGVNSPLHF. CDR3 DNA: TGTGCCAGCAGCTTAAGGGGGGTTAATTCACCCCTCCACTTT.

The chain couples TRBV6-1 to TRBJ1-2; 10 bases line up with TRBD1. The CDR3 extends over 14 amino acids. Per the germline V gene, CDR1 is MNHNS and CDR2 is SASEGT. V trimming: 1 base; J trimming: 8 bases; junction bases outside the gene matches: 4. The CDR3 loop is CASSEGDRGGGYTF. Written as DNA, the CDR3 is TGTGCCAGCAGTGAAGGGGACAGGGGAGGAGGCTACACCTTC.

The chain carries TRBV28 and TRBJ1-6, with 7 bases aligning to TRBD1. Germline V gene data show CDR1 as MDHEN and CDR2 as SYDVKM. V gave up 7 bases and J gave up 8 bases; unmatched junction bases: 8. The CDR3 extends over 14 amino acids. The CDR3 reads CASIPRDSYSPLHF. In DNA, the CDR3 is TGTGCCAGCATCCCGAGGGACAGCTATTCACCCCTCCACTTT.

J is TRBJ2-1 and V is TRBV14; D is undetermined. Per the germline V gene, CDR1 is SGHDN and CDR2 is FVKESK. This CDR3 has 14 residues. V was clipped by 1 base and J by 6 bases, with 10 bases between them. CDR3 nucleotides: TGTGCCAGCAGCCAAGGGCTGAAGGGCAATGAGCAGTTCTTC. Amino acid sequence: CASSQGLKGNEQFF.

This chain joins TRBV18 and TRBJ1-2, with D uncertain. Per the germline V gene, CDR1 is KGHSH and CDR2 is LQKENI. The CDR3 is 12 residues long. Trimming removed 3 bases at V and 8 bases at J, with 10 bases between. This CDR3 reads CASSPSQEGYTF. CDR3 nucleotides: TGTGCCAGCTCACCGAGTCAAGAAGGCTACACCTTC.

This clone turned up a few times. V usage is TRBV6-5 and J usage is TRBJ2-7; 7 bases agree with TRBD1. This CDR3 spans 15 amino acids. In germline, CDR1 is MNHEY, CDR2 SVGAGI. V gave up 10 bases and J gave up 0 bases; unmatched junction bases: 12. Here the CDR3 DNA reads TGTGCCACCAGGGGGTCCGGGCGGAGCTCCTACGAGCAGTACTTC. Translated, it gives CATRGSGRSSYEQYF.

In DNA, the CDR3 is TGTGCCAGTAGTATTTGGGGGGACACCGGGGAGCTGTTTTTT. Translated: CASSIWGDTGELFF. This chain links TRBV19 with TRBJ2-2; a possible D gene is TRBD2 (6 bases). This CDR3 has 14 amino acids. The germline CDR1 and CDR2 sequences are LNHDA and SQIVND (reference sequence). V was shortened by 3 bases and J by 3 bases, with 8 bases between the two germline ends. The full variable domain, with the rest looked up from reference TRBV19 and TRBJ2-2, is DGGITQSPKYLFRKEGQNVTLSCEQNLNHDAMYWYRQDPGQGLRLIYYSQIVNDFQKGDIAEGYSVSREKKESFPLTVTSAQKNPTAFYLCASSIWGDTGELFFGEGSRLTVL.

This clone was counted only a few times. The CDR3 DNA reads TGCGCCAGCAGCCAAGGACAGGGCGGCGAGCAGTACTTC. Its translation: CASSQGQGGEQYF. The chain combines TRBV4-3 with TRBJ2-7; 7 nucleotides align to TRBD1. Germline values: CDR1 LGHNA, CDR2 YSLEER. The CDR3 consists of 13 residues. Germline trimming cut 1 base from V and 6 bases from J; bases unmatched to any gene: 3.

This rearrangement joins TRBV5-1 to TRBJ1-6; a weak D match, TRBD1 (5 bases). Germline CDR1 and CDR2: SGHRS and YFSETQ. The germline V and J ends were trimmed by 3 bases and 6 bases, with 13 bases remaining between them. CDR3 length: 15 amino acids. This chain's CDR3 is CASSSGSGSNSPLHF. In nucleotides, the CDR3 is TGCGCCAGCAGCTCAGGGTCGGGGAGTAATTCACCCCTCCACTTT.

The CDR3: CAIQRGADQPQHF. The CDR3, as DNA: TGTGCCATCCAGAGGGGTGCGGATCAGCCCCAGCATTTT. This chain links TRBV10-3 with TRBJ1-5, with D possibly matching TRBD1 (5 bases). The CDR3 is made up of 13 amino acids. Germline loops: CDR1 ENHRY, CDR2 SYGVKD. The V end was cut by 8 bases, the J end by 5 bases, with 13 bases between.

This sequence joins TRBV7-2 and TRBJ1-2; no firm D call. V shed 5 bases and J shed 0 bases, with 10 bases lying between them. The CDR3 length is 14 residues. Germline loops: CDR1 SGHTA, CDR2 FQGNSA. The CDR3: CASSVERANYGYTF. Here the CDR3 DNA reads TGTGCCAGCAGCGTGGAGCGAGCTAACTATGGCTACACCTTC.

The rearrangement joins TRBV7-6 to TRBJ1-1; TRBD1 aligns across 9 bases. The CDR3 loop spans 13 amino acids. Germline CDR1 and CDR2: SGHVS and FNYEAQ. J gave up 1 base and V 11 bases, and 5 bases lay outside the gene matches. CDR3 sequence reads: CAVTGGRNTEAFF. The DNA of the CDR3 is TGTGCCGTCACAGGGGGCCGGAACACTGAAGCTTTCTTT.

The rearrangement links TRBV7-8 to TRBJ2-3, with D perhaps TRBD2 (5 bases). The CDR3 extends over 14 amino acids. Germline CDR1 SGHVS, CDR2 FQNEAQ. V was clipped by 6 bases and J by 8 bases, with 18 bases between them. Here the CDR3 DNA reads TGTGCCAGCAGTCCGGGGAATGAGTTCGGTACGCAGTATTTT. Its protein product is CASSPGNEFGTQYF. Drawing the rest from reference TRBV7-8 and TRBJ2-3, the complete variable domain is GAGVSQSPRYKVAKRGQDVALRCDPISGHVSLFWYQQALGQGPEFLTYFQNEAQLDKSGLPSDRFFAERPEGSVSTLKIQRTQQEDSAVYLCASSPGNEFGTQYFGPGTRLTVL.

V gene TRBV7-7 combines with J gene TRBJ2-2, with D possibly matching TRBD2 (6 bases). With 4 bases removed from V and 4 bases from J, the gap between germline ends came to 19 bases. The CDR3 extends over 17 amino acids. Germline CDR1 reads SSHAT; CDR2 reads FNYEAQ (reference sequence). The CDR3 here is CASSSGLGTFSTGELFF. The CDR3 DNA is TGTGCCAGCAGCTCGGGACTCGGGACTTTTAGCACCGGGGAGCTGTTTTTT.

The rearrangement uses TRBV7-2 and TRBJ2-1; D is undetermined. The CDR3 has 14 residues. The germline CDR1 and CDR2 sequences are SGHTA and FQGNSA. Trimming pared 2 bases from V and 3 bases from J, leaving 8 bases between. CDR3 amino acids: CASSLNNVYNEQFF. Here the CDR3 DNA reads TGTGCCAGCAGCTTAAACAACGTCTACAATGAGCAGTTCTTC.

CDR3 sequence reads: CASSKVPDRAYGYTF. CDR3 DNA sequence: TGTGCCAGCAGCAAAGTCCCGGACAGAGCCTATGGCTACACCTTC. The rearrangement uses TRBV21-1 and TRBJ1-2; the D segment call TRBD1 is taken from the table without a DNA check. TRBV21-1 is a listed pseudogene. This CDR3 is 15 amino acids long.

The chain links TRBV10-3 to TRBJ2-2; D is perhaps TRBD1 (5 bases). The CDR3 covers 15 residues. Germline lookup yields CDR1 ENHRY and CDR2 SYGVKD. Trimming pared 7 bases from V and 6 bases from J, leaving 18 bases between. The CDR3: CAINLSGLSAGELFF. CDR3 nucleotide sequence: TGTGCCATCAACCTGTCAGGGCTTTCCGCCGGGGAGCTGTTTTTT.

The DNA of the CDR3 is TGCGCCAGCAGCTTGGAGGGGGTCATAAAAGACTCTGGAAACACCATATATTTT. As protein: CASSLEGVIKDSGNTIYF. This chain uses TRBV5-1 with TRBJ1-3; D may be TRBD1 (6 bases). With 0 bases removed from V and 0 bases from J, the gap between germline ends came to 16 bases. Per the germline V gene, CDR1 is SGHRS and CDR2 is YFSETQ. The CDR3 length is 18 residues. The whole variable domain, remainder taken from reference TRBV5-1 and TRBJ1-3, is KAGVTQTPRYLIKTRGQQVTLSCSPISGHRSVSWYQQTPGQGLQFLFEYFSETQRNKGNFPGRFSGRQFSNSRSEMNVSTLELGDSALYLCASSLEGVIKDSGNTIYFGEGSWLTVV.